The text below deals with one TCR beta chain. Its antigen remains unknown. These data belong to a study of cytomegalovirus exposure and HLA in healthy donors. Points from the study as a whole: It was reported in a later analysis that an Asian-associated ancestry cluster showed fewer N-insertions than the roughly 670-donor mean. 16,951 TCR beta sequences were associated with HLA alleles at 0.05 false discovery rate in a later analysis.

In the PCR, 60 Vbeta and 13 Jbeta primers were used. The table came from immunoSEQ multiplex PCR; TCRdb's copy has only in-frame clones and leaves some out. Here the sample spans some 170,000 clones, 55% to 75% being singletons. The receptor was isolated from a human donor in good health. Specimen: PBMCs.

The CDR3 DNA reads TGCGCCAGCAGCTTGGTTGGACAGGGACCTTTCAACTATGGCTACACCTTC. Amino acid sequence: CASSLVGQGPFNYGYTF. The chain recombines TRBV5-1 with TRBJ1-2; 8 nucleotides line up with TRBD1. Germline V gene sequence: CDR1 SGHRS, CDR2 YFSETQ. This CDR3 has 17 residues. V lost 0 bases to trimming and J lost 2 bases; unmatched junction nucleotides: 9.